Sequencing of this TCR beta chain was carried out in a study of blood T cell repertoires in COVID-19. The wider study: From T cells, B-cell-depleted T cells, or PBMCs came the material, which was cDNA or gDNA.

This CDR3 has 11 residues. CDR1 is SGHVS, CDR2 FQNEAQ, per germline. The V and J ends lost 5 bases and 9 bases respectively, with 8 bases between them. The authors' processing: Reference gene primer amplification yielded estimated nucleated cell counts. Produced via immunoSEQ multiplex PCR; TCRdb's table is partial and in-frame only. That table gives V, J and clone size, and the DNA gave D and trimming. Counted here are some 390,000 clones, roughly nine tenths occurring once; the ten biggest clones make up roughly 1.1%. Cohorts were determined from participant-reported clinical history. V is TRBV7-8 and J is TRBJ2-1, with D uncertain. Sequencing was done on a sample of PBMCs or T cells enriched from blood (not recorded which). The receptor's source is a man aged 25-40 years who had recovered from COVID-19. The CDR3 nucleotides read TGTGCCAGCAGCCGATACTCTGAGCAGTTCTTC. The encoded protein is CASSRYSEQFF.